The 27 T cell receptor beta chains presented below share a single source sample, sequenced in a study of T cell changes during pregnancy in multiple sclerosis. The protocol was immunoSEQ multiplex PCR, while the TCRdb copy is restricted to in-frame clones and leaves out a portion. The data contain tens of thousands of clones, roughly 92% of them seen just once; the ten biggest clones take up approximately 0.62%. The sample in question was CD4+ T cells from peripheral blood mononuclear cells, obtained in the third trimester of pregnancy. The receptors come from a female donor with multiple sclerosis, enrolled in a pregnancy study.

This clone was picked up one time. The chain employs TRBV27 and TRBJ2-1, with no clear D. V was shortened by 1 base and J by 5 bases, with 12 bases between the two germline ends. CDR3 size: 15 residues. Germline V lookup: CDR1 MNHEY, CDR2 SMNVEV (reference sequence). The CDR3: CASSLLVQSHNEQFF. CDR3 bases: TGTGCCAGCAGTTTATTGGTACAGTCTCACAATGAGCAGTTCTTC.

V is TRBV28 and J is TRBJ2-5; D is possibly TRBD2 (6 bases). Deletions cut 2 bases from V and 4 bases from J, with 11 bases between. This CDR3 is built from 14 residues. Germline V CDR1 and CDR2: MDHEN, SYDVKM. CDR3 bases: TGTGCCAGCAGTTTAAGCAACGGGAGAGAGACCCAGTACTTC. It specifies CASSLSNGRETQYF. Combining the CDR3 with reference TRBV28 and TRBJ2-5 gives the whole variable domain DVKVTQSSRYLVKRTGEKVFLECVQDMDHENMFWYRQDPGLGLRLIYFSYDVKMKEKGDIPEGYSVSREKKERFSLILESASTNQTSMYLCASSLSNGRETQYFGPGTRLLVL.

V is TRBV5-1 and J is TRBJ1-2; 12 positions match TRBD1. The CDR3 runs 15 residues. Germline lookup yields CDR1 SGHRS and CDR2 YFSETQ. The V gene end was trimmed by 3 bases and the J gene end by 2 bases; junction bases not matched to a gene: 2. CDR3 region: CASSYGTGGNYGYTF. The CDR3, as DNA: TGCGCCAGCAGCTACGGGACAGGGGGCAACTATGGCTACACCTTC. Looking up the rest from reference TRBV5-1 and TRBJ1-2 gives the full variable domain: KAGVTQTPRYLIKTRGQQVTLSCSPISGHRSVSWYQQTPGQGLQFLFEYFSETQRNKGNFPGRFSGRQFSNSRSEMNVSTLELGDSALYLCASSYGTGGNYGYTFGSGTRLTVV.

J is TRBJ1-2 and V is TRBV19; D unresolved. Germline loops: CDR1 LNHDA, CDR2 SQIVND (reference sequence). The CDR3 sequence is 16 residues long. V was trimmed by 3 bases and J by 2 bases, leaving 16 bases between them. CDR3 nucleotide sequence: TGTGCCAGTAGTATCCAGTCTTTGCCGAGGAACTATGGCTACACCTTC. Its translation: CASSIQSLPRNYGYTF.

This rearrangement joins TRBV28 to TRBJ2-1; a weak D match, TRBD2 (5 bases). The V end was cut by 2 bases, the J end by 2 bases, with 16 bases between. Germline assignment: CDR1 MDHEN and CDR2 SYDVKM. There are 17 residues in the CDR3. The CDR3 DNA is TGTGCCAGCAGTTTAGGGTTGCGGGTTCCCACCTACAATGAGCAGTTCTTC. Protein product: CASSLGLRVPTYNEQFF.

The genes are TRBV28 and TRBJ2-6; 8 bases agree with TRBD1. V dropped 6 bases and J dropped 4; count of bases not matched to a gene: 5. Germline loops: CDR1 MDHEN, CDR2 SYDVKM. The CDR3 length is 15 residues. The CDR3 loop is CASRAQGAGANVLTF. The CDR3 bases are TGTGCCAGCAGAGCCCAGGGGGCCGGGGCCAACGTCCTGACTTTC.

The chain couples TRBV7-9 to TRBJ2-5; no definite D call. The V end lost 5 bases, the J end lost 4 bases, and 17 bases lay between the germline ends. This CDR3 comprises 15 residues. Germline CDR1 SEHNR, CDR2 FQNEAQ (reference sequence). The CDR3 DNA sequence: TGTGCCAGCAGCCCCCCAGTGAGGCTGGGAGAGACCCAGTACTTC. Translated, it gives CASSPPVRLGETQYF.

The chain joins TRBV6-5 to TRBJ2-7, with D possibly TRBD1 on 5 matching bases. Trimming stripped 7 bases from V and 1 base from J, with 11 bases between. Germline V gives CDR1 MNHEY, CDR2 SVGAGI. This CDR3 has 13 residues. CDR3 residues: CASNPAGSYEQYF. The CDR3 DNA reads TGTGCCAGCAACCCCGCAGGGTCCTACGAGCAGTACTTC.

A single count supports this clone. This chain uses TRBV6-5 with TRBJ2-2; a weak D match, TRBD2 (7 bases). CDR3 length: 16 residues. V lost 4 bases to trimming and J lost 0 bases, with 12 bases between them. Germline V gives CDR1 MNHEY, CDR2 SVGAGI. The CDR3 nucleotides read TGTGCCAGCAGTTTAGGGGGGGGGACGAACACCGGGGAGCTGTTTTTT. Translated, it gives CASSLGGGTNTGELFF.

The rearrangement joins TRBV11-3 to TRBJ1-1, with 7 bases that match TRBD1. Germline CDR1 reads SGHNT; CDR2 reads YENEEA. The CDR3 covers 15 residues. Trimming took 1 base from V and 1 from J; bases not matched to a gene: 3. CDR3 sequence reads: CASSLGDRTNTEAFF. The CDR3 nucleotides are TGTGCCAGCAGCTTAGGGGACAGAACGAACACTGAAGCTTTCTTT.

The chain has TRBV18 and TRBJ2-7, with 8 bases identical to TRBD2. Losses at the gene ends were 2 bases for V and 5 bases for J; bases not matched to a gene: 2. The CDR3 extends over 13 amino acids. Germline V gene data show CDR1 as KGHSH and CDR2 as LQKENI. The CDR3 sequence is CASSPGTRHEQYF. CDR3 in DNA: TGTGCCAGCTCACCAGGGACTAGGCACGAGCAGTACTTC.

DNA for the CDR3: TGCAGCGTTGAAGGGCCTGGGCCCCAGCATTTT. Encoded protein: CSVEGPGPQHF. The chain is built from TRBV29-1 and TRBJ1-5; D not resolved. Germline CDR1 SQVTM, CDR2 ANQGSEA. The CDR3 contains 11 residues. V was clipped by 1 base and J by 9 bases, with 7 bases between them.

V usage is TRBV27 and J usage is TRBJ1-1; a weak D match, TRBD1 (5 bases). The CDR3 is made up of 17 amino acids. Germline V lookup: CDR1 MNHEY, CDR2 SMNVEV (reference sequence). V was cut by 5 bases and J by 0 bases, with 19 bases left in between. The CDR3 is CASSTPAAGHLNTEAFF. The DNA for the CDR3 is TGTGCCAGCAGTACACCTGCCGCCGGACACCTGAACACTGAAGCTTTCTTT.

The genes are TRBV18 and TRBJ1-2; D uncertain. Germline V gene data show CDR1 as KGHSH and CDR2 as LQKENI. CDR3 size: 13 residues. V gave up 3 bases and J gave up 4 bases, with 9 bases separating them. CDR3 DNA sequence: TGTGCCAGCTCACCCCAACTGCCCTATGGCTACACCTTC. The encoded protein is CASSPQLPYGYTF.

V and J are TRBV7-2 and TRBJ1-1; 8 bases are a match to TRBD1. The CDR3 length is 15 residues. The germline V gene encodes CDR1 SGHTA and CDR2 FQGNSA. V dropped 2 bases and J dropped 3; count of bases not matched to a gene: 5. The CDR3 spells CASSLRRTGYTEAFF. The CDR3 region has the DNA TGTGCCAGCAGCTTACGTCGGACAGGGTACACTGAAGCTTTCTTT.

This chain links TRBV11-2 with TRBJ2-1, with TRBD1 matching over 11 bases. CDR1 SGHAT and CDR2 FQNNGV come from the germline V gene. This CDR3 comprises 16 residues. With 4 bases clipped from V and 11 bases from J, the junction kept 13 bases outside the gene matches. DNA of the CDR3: TGTGCCAGCAGCTCTTACCGGGACAGGGGGTCAAACCAGCAGTTCTTC. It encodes CASSSYRDRGSNQQFF.

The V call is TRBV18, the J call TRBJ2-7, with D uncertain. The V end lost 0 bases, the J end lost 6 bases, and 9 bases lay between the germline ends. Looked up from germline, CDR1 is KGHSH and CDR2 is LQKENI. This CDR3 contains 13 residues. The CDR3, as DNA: TGTGCCAGCTCACCACCCGCGTTACGCGAGCAGTACTTC. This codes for CASSPPALREQYF.

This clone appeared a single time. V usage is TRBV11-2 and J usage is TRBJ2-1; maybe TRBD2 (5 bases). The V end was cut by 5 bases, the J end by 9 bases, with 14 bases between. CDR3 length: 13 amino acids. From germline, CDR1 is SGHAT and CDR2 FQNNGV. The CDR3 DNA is TGTGCCAGCAGCCGTCCCGGGGTTAGTGAGCAGTTCTTC. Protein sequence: CASSRPGVSEQFF.

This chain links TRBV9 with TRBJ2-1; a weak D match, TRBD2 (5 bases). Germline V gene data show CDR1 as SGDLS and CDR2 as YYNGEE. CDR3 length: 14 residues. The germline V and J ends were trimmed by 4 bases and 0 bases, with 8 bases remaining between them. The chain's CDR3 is CASSRAGSYNEQFF. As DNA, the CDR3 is TGTGCCAGCAGCCGGGCGGGCTCCTACAATGAGCAGTTCTTC.

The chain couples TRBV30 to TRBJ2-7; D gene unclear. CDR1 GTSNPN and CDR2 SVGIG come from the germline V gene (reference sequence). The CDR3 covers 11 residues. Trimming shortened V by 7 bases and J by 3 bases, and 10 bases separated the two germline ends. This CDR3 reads CASRLDYEQYF. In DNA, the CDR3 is TGTGCCTCCCGACTGGACTACGAGCAGTACTTC.

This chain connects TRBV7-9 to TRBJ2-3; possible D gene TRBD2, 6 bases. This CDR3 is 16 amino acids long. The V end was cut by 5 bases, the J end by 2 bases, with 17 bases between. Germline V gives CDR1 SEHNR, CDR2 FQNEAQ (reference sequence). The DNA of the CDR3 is TGTGCCAGCAGCCCAGTGGGGCGGGGCATCACAGATACGCAGTATTTT. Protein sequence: CASSPVGRGITDTQYF.

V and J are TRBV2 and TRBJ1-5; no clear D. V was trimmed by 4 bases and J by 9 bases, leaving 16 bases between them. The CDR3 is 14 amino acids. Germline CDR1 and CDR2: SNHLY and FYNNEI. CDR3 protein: CASSALTFEGPQHF. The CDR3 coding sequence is TGTGCCAGCAGTGCATTGACATTCGAAGGGCCCCAGCATTTT.

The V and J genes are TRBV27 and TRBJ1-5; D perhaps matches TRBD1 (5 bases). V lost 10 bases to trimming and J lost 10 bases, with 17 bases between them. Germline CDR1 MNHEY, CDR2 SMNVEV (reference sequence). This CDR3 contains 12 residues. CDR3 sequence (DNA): TGTGCCACCTACGGGACTCCTTCTCCCCAGCATTTT. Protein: CATYGTPSPQHF.

The CDR3 loop is CASSKTSRSSYNEQFF. The CDR3 bases are TGTGCCAGTAGCAAGACTAGCAGGAGCTCCTACAATGAGCAGTTCTTC. The genes are TRBV19 and TRBJ2-1, with 7 positions matching TRBD2. CDR1 is LNHDA, CDR2 SQIVND, per germline (reference sequence). V shed 6 bases, J shed 0 bases, and the junction held 8 bases outside the gene matches. This CDR3 has 16 residues. Filled out from reference TRBV19 and TRBJ2-1, the complete variable domain reads DGGITQSPKYLFRKEGQNVTLSCEQNLNHDAMYWYRQDPGQGLRLIYYSQIVNDFQKGDIAEGYSVSREKKESFPLTVTSAQKNPTAFYLCASSKTSRSSYNEQFFGPGTRLTVL.

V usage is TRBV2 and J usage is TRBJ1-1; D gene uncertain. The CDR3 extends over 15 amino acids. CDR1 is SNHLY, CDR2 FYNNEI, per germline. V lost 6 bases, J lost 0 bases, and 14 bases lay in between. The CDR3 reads CASRGRGSMNTEAFF. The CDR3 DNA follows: TGTGCCAGCAGAGGCCGGGGTTCAATGAACACTGAAGCTTTCTTT.

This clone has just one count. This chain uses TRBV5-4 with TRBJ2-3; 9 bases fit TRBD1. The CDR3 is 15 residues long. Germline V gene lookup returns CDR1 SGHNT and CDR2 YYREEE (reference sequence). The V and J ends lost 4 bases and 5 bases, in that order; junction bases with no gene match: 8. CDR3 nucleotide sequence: TGTGCCAGCAGCGGGGGCTGGACAGGGGTAGATACGCAGTATTTT. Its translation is CASSGGWTGVDTQYF.

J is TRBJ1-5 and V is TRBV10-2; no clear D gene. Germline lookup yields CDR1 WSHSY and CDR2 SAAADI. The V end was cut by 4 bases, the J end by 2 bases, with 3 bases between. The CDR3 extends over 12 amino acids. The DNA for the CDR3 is TGCGCCAGCAGTGCAGGCAATCAGCCCCAGCATTTT. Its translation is CASSAGNQPQHF.